A single sample gave rise to the 9 T cell receptor beta chains below, sequenced in a study of cytomegalovirus exposure and HLA in healthy donors. Primers for the PCR totalled 60 Vbeta and 13 Jbeta. TCRdb's copy holds only in-frame clones and misses some; the assay was immunoSEQ multiplex PCR. In the table there are approximately 180,000 clones, around 80% of which are singletons. Sequencing was carried out using PBMCs. These receptors all stem from a woman aged 18-30 years in good health and CMV-seronegative.

The chain carries TRBV13 and TRBJ2-1; TRBD1 agrees at 7 bases. V lost 8 bases and J lost 2; bases outside the gene matches: 12. The length of the CDR3 is 16 residues. Germline V CDR1 and CDR2: PRHDT, FYEKMQ (reference sequence). CDR3 region: CASAHRGPLAYNEQFF. DNA for the CDR3: TGTGCCAGCGCCCACAGGGGCCCCCTCGCCTACAATGAGCAGTTCTTC.

This clone appeared a single time. This CDR3 reads CASSPGLAGSYNEQFF. Written as DNA, the CDR3 is TGCGCCAGCAGCCCCGGACTAGCCGGCTCCTACAATGAGCAGTTCTTC. The chain couples TRBV5-1 to TRBJ2-1; 8 positions match TRBD2. The CDR3 is 16 amino acids. The germline gives CDR1 SGHRS, CDR2 YFSETQ. The trim removed 4 bases at V and 0 bases at J, leaving 6 bases unmatched.

This rearrangement joins TRBV2 to TRBJ2-3; D gene ambiguous. Deletions cut 3 bases from V and 3 bases from J, with 10 bases between. The CDR3 is 14 amino acids. Germline V gene data show CDR1 as SNHLY and CDR2 as FYNNEI. CDR3 protein: CASSDVLPTDTQYF. As DNA, the CDR3 is TGTGCCAGCAGTGACGTCCTTCCGACAGATACGCAGTATTTT. Full variable domain (outside the CDR3, taken from reference TRBV2 and TRBJ2-3): EPEVTQTPSHQVTQMGQEVILRCVPISNHLYFYWYRQILGQKVEFLVSFYNNEISEKSEIFDDQFSVERPDGSNFTLKIRSTKLEDSAMYFCASSDVLPTDTQYFGPGTRLTVL.

This clone was seen only once. At one end the junction does not follow the germline gene, possibly because of a read error. The chain joins TRBV7-9 to TRBJ1-1; D ambiguous. Germline CDR1 is SEHNR and CDR2 is FQNEAQ (reference sequence). The CDR3 runs 12 residues. DNA of the CDR3: TGTTCCAGCAGCTTAGAGCACACTGAAGCTTTCTTT. Translation gives CSSSLEHTEAFF.

This rearrangement joins TRBV10-3 to TRBJ2-1; 16 nucleotides align to TRBD2. Germline values: CDR1 ENHRY, CDR2 SYGVKD. V lost 5 bases and J lost 7; bases outside the gene matches: 8. The CDR3 has 17 residues. This chain's CDR3 is CAISKGLAGGPGNEQFF. The DNA for the CDR3 is TGTGCCATCAGTAAGGGACTAGCGGGAGGGCCTGGGAATGAGCAGTTCTTC.

In its sample, this clone was seen once. This chain links TRBV18 with TRBJ2-7; weak D call: TRBD1 (5 bases). CDR1 is KGHSH, CDR2 LQKENI, per germline. V shed 1 base and J shed 3 bases, with 7 bases lying between them. The CDR3 contains 13 residues. This CDR3 reads CASSPQGFYEQYF. The CDR3 DNA reads TGTGCCAGCTCACCACAGGGGTTCTACGAGCAGTACTTC. The entire variable domain, with the rest obtained from reference TRBV18 and TRBJ2-7, is as follows: NAGVMQNPRHLVRRRGQEARLRCSPMKGHSHVYWYRQLPEEGLKFMVYLQKENIIDESGMPKERFSAEFPKEGPSILRIQQVVRGDSAAYFCASSPQGFYEQYFGPGTRLTVT.

J is TRBJ2-7 and V is TRBV25-1, with 10 bases lining up with TRBD2. Germline V gene data show CDR1 as MGHDK and CDR2 as SYGVNS. The CDR3 loop spans 16 amino acids. J was trimmed by 6 bases and V by 5 bases; bases with no gene match: 13. CDR3 region: CASSTLSGRFLGEQYF. The CDR3 coding sequence is TGTGCCAGCAGTACTCTTAGCGGGAGGTTCCTGGGCGAGCAGTACTTC.

The rearrangement joins TRBV25-1 to TRBJ1-4; 8 bases are a match to TRBD1. With 3 bases clipped from V and 5 bases from J, the junction kept 5 bases outside the gene matches. Germline values: CDR1 MGHDK, CDR2 SYGVNS. The CDR3 totals 15 residues. CDR3 residues: CASSEVTGGNEKLFF. CDR3 sequence (DNA): TGTGCCAGCAGTGAGGTTACAGGGGGGAATGAAAAACTGTTTTTT. Supplemented by reference TRBV25-1 and TRBJ1-4, the full variable domain reads EADIYQTPRYLVIGTGKKITLECSQTMGHDKMYWYQQDPGMELHLIHYSYGVNSTEKGDLSSESTVSRIRTEHFPLTLESARPSHTSQYLCASSEVTGGNEKLFFGSGTQLSVL.

This clone was detected once. This chain uses TRBV5-1 with TRBJ1-6; maybe TRBD1 (6 bases). Germline CDR1 and CDR2: SGHRS and YFSETQ. This CDR3 region has 18 residues. The V end was cut by 0 bases, the J end by 7 bases, with 20 bases between. The CDR3 spells CASSLGPGAGLTNSPLHF. The CDR3 nucleotides read TGCGCCAGCAGCTTGGGCCCAGGGGCCGGTCTCACAAATTCACCCCTCCACTTT.